This T cell receptor beta chain appears in the sequencing data of a study of blood T cell repertoires in COVID-19. As for the study in general: From the United States, Italy and Spain came samples of acute and convalescent COVID-19.

There are 17 residues in the CDR3. Method: immunoSEQ multiplex PCR; TCRdb's copy keeps in-frame clones and lacks some. The sample includes 450,000 or so clones, 85% to 90% seen only once; the top ten take 0.65% to 1%. The TCR originated in a man aged 18 to 35 with COVID-19, enrolled during active disease. The specimen was peripheral blood. The rearrangement uses TRBV21-1 and TRBJ1-1; TRBD1, the table's D call, lacks a check against the DNA. TRBV21-1 is given as a pseudogene. DNA for the CDR3: TGTGCCAGCAGCAGTGTCGGTGATTATAAGGGGATGACTGAAGCTTTCTTT. It codes for CASSSVGDYKGMTEAFF.